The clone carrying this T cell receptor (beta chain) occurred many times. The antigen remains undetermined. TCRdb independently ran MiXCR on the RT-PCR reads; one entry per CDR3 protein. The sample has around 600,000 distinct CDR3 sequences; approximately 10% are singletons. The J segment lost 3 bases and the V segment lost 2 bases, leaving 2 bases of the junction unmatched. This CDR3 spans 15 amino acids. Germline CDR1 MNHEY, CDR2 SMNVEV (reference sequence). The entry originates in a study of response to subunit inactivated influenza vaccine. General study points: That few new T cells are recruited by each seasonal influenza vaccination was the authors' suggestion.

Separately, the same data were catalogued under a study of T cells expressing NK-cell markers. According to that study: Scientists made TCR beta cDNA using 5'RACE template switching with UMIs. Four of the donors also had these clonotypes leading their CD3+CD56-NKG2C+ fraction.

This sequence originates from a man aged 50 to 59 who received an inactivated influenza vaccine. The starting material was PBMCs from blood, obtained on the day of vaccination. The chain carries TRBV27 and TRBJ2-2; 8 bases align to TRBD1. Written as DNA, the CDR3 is TGTGCCAGCAGTTTAGGACAGGGCGACACCGGGGAGCTGTTTTTT. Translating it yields CASSLGQGDTGELFF.